Below are 11 T cell receptor beta chains sequenced from a single sample in a study of T cell responses to AZD1222 COVID-19 vaccine. Measured with immunoSEQ multiplex PCR; TCRdb has only the in-frame clones, and not every one. This table holds some 60,000 clones, roughly 80% found once. The sequences come from peripheral blood, collected 28 days after the second AZD1222 dose. These receptors came from an adult who received the AZD1222 COVID-19 vaccine.

In this sample, this clone turned up a few times. V is TRBV12-3 or TRBV12-4 and J is TRBJ1-5; no reliable D call. The CDR3 runs to 13 residues. Trimming cost V 2 bases and J 4 bases, with 6 bases left between them. The CDR3 is CASSLLDNQPQHF. CDR3 bases: TGTGCCAGCAGTTTATTGGATAATCAGCCCCAGCATTTT.

The J gene is TRBJ1-5, the V gene TRBV19; 11 bases are shared with TRBD1. The CDR3 is 16 residues long. Germline V gene lookup returns CDR1 LNHDA and CDR2 SQIVND (reference sequence). V lost 6 bases, J lost 4 bases, and 8 bases stayed unmatched. For the CDR3, the DNA is TGTGCCAGTAGCCGTAGGGGACAGGGGGAAAATCAGCCCCAGCATTTT. This codes for CASSRRGQGENQPQHF.

This chain joins TRBV11-2 and TRBJ1-2; D call uncertain. This CDR3 comprises 14 residues. V was trimmed by 4 bases and J by 4 bases, leaving 13 bases between them. The germline CDR1 and CDR2 sequences are SGHAT and FQNNGV. As DNA, the CDR3 is TGTGCCAGCAGCTCTCGGGGTAGCCTCTATGGCTACACCTTC. Translating it yields CASSSRGSLYGYTF.

The chain has TRBV5-1 and TRBJ1-1, with TRBD1 matching 9 bases. The CDR3 spans 18 residues. V trimming: 1 base; J trimming: 4 bases; junction bases outside the gene matches: 14. In germline, CDR1 is SGHRS, CDR2 YFSETQ. CDR3 bases: TGCGCCAGCAGCTTGACCTATTTGACAGGGGGTGGAAGCACTGAAGCTTTCTTT. Amino acid sequence: CASSLTYLTGGGSTEAFF.

The chain has TRBV11-2 and TRBJ2-1; TRBD2 agrees at 8 bases. This CDR3 is built from 16 residues. Germline CDR1 and CDR2: SGHAT and FQNNGV. V lost 1 base and J lost 6; bases outside the gene matches: 8. In DNA form, the CDR3 reads TGTGCCAGCAGCTTAGTTCTCGCGGGGGGAGTCAATGAGCAGTTCTTC. Its protein is CASSLVLAGGVNEQFF.

This sequence joins TRBV7-9 and TRBJ2-7; TRBD2 matches 8 bases. Trimming at V came to 5 bases and at J to 5 bases, leaving 5 bases not matched to a gene. Germline V lookup: CDR1 SEHNR, CDR2 FQNEAQ (reference sequence). The CDR3 contains 13 residues. The CDR3 region has the DNA TGTGCCAGCAGCATATCGACTAGCGACGAGCAGTACTTC. This sequence encodes CASSISTSDEQYF.

The sample holds a few counts of this clone. The V and J genes are TRBV11-3 and TRBJ1-4; D may be TRBD1 (5 bases). The germline gives CDR1 SGHNT, CDR2 YENEEA. The length of the CDR3 is 14 residues. Trimming took off 5 bases at V and 5 bases at J, with 12 bases between the two ends. CDR3 region: CASSPGRGNEKLFF. As DNA, the CDR3 is TGTGCCAGCAGCCCGGGACGCGGAAATGAAAAACTGTTTTTT.

The chain joins TRBV7-8 to TRBJ1-1, with 7 bases aligning to TRBD1. The CDR3 contains 14 residues. Germline-derived CDR1 and CDR2 are SGHVS and FQNEAQ. The ends lost 0 bases at V and 8 bases at J; junction bases unmatched: 6. CDR3 sequence: CASSLAWGQKEAFF. CDR3 DNA: TGTGCCAGCAGCTTAGCCTGGGGACAGAAGGAAGCTTTCTTT.

This clone has just a few counts. V usage is TRBV7-2 and J usage is TRBJ1-6, with 9 bases matching TRBD1. The germline V gene encodes CDR1 SGHTA and CDR2 FQGNSA. This CDR3 has 14 amino acids. V shed 6 bases and J 8 bases; nucleotides not matched to a gene: 5. CDR3 nucleotide sequence: TGTGCCAGCAGTGAGGGACAGGGATATTCACCCCTCCACTTT. Amino acids: CASSEGQGYSPLHF.

The chain uses TRBV6-5 and TRBJ2-7, with 8 positions matching TRBD2. With 5 bases clipped from V and 4 bases from J, the junction kept 4 bases outside the gene matches. Germline V lookup: CDR1 MNHEY, CDR2 SVGAGI. The CDR3 loop spans 13 amino acids. The CDR3: CASSPGLVYEQYF. In DNA form, the CDR3 reads TGTGCCAGCAGTCCGGGACTAGTTTACGAGCAGTACTTC.

The rearrangement joins TRBV7-2 to TRBJ2-1; the D gene is possibly TRBD1 (5 bases). Germline V gene lookup returns CDR1 SGHTA and CDR2 FQGNSA. The CDR3 runs 13 residues. V gave up 8 bases and J gave up 7 bases, with 15 bases separating them. As DNA, the CDR3 is TGTGCCAGCGGGTTATTGGGGCGAAATGAGCAGTTCTTC. Protein product: CASGLLGRNEQFF.